This TCR beta chain emerged from a study of T cells in Graves' hyperthyroidism and ophthalmopathy. Germline CDR1 and CDR2: SEHNR and FQNEAQ (reference sequence). The CDR3 extends over 13 amino acids. Germline trimming cut 5 bases from V and 6 bases from J; bases unmatched to any gene: 2. RNA transcripts served as the template for amplifying TCR beta CDR3 regions. Initially, a first-round RT-PCR of the TCR CDR3 employed the HTBI primer set. MiXCR was run by TCRdb on the multiplex PCR reads, yielding one entry per CDR3 protein. Of hundreds of thousands of distinct CDR3 sequences listed, roughly 45% are singletons. Orbital computed tomography, thyroid ultrasound, serum thyroxine and TRAb, and clinical symptoms together informed the diagnoses.

This clonotype was obtained from an adult man with Graves' disease, either hyperthyroidism or ophthalmopathy (not recorded which). V is TRBV7-9 and J is TRBJ2-2, with TRBD1 matching over 8 bases. The sample was peripheral blood or thyroid tissue (not recorded which). The CDR3 spells CASSRQGPGELFF. CDR3 nucleotide sequence: TGTGCCAGCAGCAGACAGGGGCCCGGGGAGCTGTTTTTT. The variable domain in full, completed from reference TRBV7-9 and TRBJ2-2, reads DTGVSQNPRHKITKRGQNVTFRCDPISEHNRLYWYRQTLGQGPEFLTYFQNEAQLEKSRLLSDRFSAERPKGSFSTLEIQRTEQGDSAMYLCASSRQGPGELFFGEGSRLTVL.